The sequence of this T cell receptor (beta chain) was determined in a study of shared clonotypes between healthy human individuals. Study-wide background: Per donor, CD8 memory used one plate, CD8 naive used two, CD4 memory used three and CD4 naive used three.

Of note for this clone: The antigen remains unidentified.

CDR3 size: 14 residues. Germline loops: CDR1 SQVTM, CDR2 ANQGSEA. V shed 3 bases and J 6 bases; nucleotides not matched to a gene: 6. Study-level points and caveats: The genetic and exposure-history diversity represented was limited by few donors. Sharing of clonotypes among donors was expected to vary with sequencing depth.

Authors' data handling: With immunoSEQ giving junction-only sequences and no quality scores, filtering differed. Profiling relied on immunoSEQ multiplex PCR, and the TCRdb table lists in-frame clones only, not all of them. V and J calls and clone size come straight from that table; D and trimming were deduced from the DNA. The sample lists around 2,000,000 clones, roughly 91% seen once, with under 2% in the top ten. Positive CCR7 selection of CD45RO-negative cells yielded the naive CD8 cells, and terminally differentiated effector memory CD45RA+ cells were excluded. This receptor was obtained from a man between 18 and 29 years old in good health. Some clones in this sample may be carry-over from other donors' samples. Sequencing was performed on naive CD8+ T cells from PBMCs. The V gene is TRBV29-1, the J gene TRBJ2-1; 9 nucleotides line up with TRBD2. For the CDR3, the DNA is TGCAGCGTTGAGGGCGGGAGGGTCCCCAATGAGCAGTTCTTC. Amino acids: CSVEGGRVPNEQFF.